Below are 26 T cell receptor beta chains sequenced from a single sample in a study of blood T cell repertoires in COVID-19. TCRdb keeps only in-frame clones here, not all; method: immunoSEQ multiplex PCR. The top ten clones hold 3.2% of a sample with roughly 120,000 clones, around 85% of them seen once. The source material was peripheral blood. The receptors were gathered from a woman at least 80 years old with COVID-19, enrolled during active disease.

The chain links TRBV5-4 to TRBJ1-1; 10 bases fit TRBD1. Germline-derived CDR1 and CDR2 are SGHNT and YYREEE (reference sequence). V shed 1 base and J 3 bases; nucleotides not matched to a gene: 3. The CDR3 is made up of 15 amino acids. The CDR3 DNA sequence: TGTGCCAGCAGCTTGACCGGGACAGGGGACACTGAAGCTTTCTTT. Translation: CASSLTGTGDTEAFF.

This clone was observed a single time. This rearrangement joins TRBV7-2 to TRBJ1-1; tentative D call: TRBD1 (6 bases). This CDR3 comprises 13 residues. Trimming left V 4 bases short and J 7 bases short, with 13 bases between. Germline CDR1 is SGHTA and CDR2 is FQGNSA. This chain's CDR3 is CASSSARGGEAFF. In nucleotides, the CDR3 is TGTGCCAGCAGCTCCGCAAGGGGGGGTGAAGCTTTCTTT.

V gene TRBV29-1 combines with J gene TRBJ2-7; perhaps TRBD2 as D (5 bases). CDR3 length equals 12 residues. Trimming cost V 4 bases and J 2 bases, with 9 bases left between them. Germline V gene sequence: CDR1 SQVTM, CDR2 ANQGSEA. The CDR3 nucleotides are TGCAGCGTTGTTGAGGGAACCTACGAGCAGTACTTC. Protein: CSVVEGTYEQYF.

V usage is TRBV2 and J usage is TRBJ1-5; 7 bases fit TRBD1. The CDR3 consists of 16 residues. The J segment lost 3 bases and the V segment lost 2 bases, leaving 7 bases of the junction unmatched. The germline gives CDR1 SNHLY, CDR2 FYNNEI. The CDR3 DNA is TGTGCCAGCAGTGAAATAGGGGGCTCGCTCAATCAGCCCCAGCATTTT. It encodes CASSEIGGSLNQPQHF. Using reference TRBV2 and TRBJ1-5 for the parts outside the CDR3, the full variable domain is EPEVTQTPSHQVTQMGQEVILRCVPISNHLYFYWYRQILGQKVEFLVSFYNNEISEKSEIFDDQFSVERPDGSNFTLKIRSTKLEDSAMYFCASSEIGGSLNQPQHFGDGTRLSIL.

The chain recombines TRBV10-3 with TRBJ1-5, with unresolved D. The CDR3 has 15 amino acids. Germline lookup yields CDR1 ENHRY and CDR2 SYGVKD. Trimming left V 10 bases short and J 3 bases short, with 19 bases between. In nucleotides, the CDR3 is TGTGCCACATCAGGAGGAACCACCTCCAATCAGCCCCAGCATTTT. Protein sequence: CATSGGTTSNQPQHF.

J is TRBJ2-2 and V is TRBV5-1; 9 nucleotides match TRBD2. V lost 5 bases and J lost 4; bases outside the gene matches: 15. The CDR3 totals 18 residues. CDR1 is SGHRS and CDR2 is YFSETQ in the germline V gene. The CDR3 spells CASRPTGVGLASTGELFF. In nucleotides, the CDR3 is TGCGCCAGCAGACCAACAGGGGTTGGACTAGCGAGCACCGGGGAGCTGTTTTTT.

This clone was seen a handful of times. The rearrangement joins TRBV4-3 to TRBJ1-3; D ambiguous. The germline V gene has CDR1 LGHNA and CDR2 YSLEER. The ends were cut back, 0 bases at V and 3 bases at J, with 12 bases in the middle. The CDR3 consists of 16 residues. The CDR3 DNA reads TGCGCCAGCAGCCAAGAAGTCTCACTTAGTGGAAACACCATATATTTT. The encoded protein is CASSQEVSLSGNTIYF.

The chain has TRBV20-1 and TRBJ2-1; possibly TRBD2 for D (6 bases). Germline CDR1 DFQATT, CDR2 SNEGSKA (reference sequence). The CDR3 loop spans 13 amino acids. Trimming pared 3 bases from V and 9 bases from J, leaving 15 bases between. The CDR3 reads CSASNGLRIEQFF. CDR3 nucleotide sequence: TGCAGTGCTAGTAATGGACTAAGGATTGAGCAGTTCTTC.

CDR3 loop: CASSFRGFPSTDTQYF. In nucleotides, the CDR3 is TGCGCCAGCAGCTTTAGGGGGTTTCCTAGCACAGATACGCAGTATTTT. The rearrangement uses TRBV5-1 and TRBJ2-3, with D perhaps TRBD1 (6 bases). The length of the CDR3 is 16 residues. Per the germline V gene, CDR1 is SGHRS and CDR2 is YFSETQ. V dropped 2 bases and J dropped 0 bases, with 13 bases sitting between them.

This chain uses TRBV19 with TRBJ2-5, with 8 bases aligning to TRBD1. The CDR3 is 15 amino acids. Germline trimming cut 4 bases from V and 1 base from J; bases unmatched to any gene: 5. Germline V gene data show CDR1 as LNHDA and CDR2 as SQIVND (reference sequence). The CDR3 bases are TGTGCCAGTAGTACCCGGGGACAGGCCCAAGAGACCCAGTACTTC. As protein: CASSTRGQAQETQYF.

This chain links TRBV5-3 with TRBJ1-2; the match to TRBD1 covers 8 bases. TRBV5-3 is flagged as an ORF with uncertain function. V shed 0 bases, J shed 4 bases, and the junction held 29 bases outside the gene matches. The CDR3 is 23 amino acids. Written as DNA, the CDR3 is TGTGCCAGAAGCTTGGCCGGTGTGGGCAGGGGGCTCGGGGTAGGAGAAGTGGGCTATGGCTACACCTTC. Amino acid sequence: CARSLAGVGRGLGVGEVGYGYTF.

The rearrangement links TRBV19 to TRBJ2-7; 7 nucleotides agree with TRBD2. V was clipped by 5 bases and J by 6 bases; unmatched bases: 10. Looked up from germline, CDR1 is LNHDA and CDR2 is SQIVND (reference sequence). This CDR3 contains 14 residues. The CDR3 here is CASSPQRGVGEQYF. The CDR3 DNA reads TGTGCCAGTAGTCCACAACGGGGGGTTGGCGAGCAGTACTTC.

The chain couples TRBV14 to TRBJ2-3, with 10 bases that match TRBD2. CDR3 length: 15 amino acids. CDR1 and CDR2 (germline): SGHDN, FVKESK. J lost 5 bases, V lost 2 bases, and 4 bases had no gene match. The CDR3, as DNA: TGTGCCAGCAGCCAATTTAGCGGGAGGCAAGATACGCAGTATTTT. Translating gives CASSQFSGRQDTQYF.

Only a few counts were recorded for this clone. The chain has TRBV10-3 and TRBJ2-1, with TRBD1 matching 9 bases. The length of the CDR3 is 17 residues. V dropped 6 bases and J dropped 7; count of bases not matched to a gene: 16. CDR1 ENHRY and CDR2 SYGVKD come from the germline V gene. The CDR3 reads CAISYQNPGQGDNEQFF. The CDR3 DNA is TGTGCCATCAGCTATCAAAATCCGGGACAGGGAGATAATGAGCAGTTCTTC.

This clone came up a few times. The chain uses TRBV6-5 and TRBJ2-7; 7 bases are a match to TRBD2. With 6 bases clipped from V and 7 bases from J, the junction kept 9 bases outside the gene matches. CDR1 and CDR2 from the germline V gene are MNHEY and SVGAGI. This CDR3 has 13 amino acids. Written as DNA, the CDR3 is TGTGCCAGCAGAGGGAGGGCGCTGTCGGAGCAGTACTTC. It encodes CASRGRALSEQYF.

The J gene is TRBJ1-2, the V gene TRBV7-9; D not certain. The germline V and J ends were trimmed by 6 bases and 8 bases, with 16 bases remaining between them. The CDR3 totals 13 residues. Looked up from germline, CDR1 is SEHNR and CDR2 is FQNEAQ (reference sequence). The CDR3 coding sequence is TGTGCCAGCAGACGAGGGATGGCGGAGGGCTACACCTTC. Residues: CASRRGMAEGYTF.

V gene TRBV21-1 combines with J gene TRBJ2-7; the table's D call, TRBD1, was not checked against the DNA. TRBV21-1 constitutes a pseudogene. This CDR3 has 15 residues. The CDR3 loop reads CASSSWTGVYYEQYF. The CDR3 coding sequence is TGTGCCAGCAGCAGCTGGACAGGGGTCTACTACGAGCAGTACTTC.

In nucleotides, the CDR3 is TGTGCCAGCAGCCGGACAGGGTCGTACGAGCAGTACTTC. It yields the protein CASSRTGSYEQYF. This chain joins TRBV7-6 and TRBJ2-7, with 8 nucleotides matching TRBD1. The V gene's germline CDR1 is SGHVS and CDR2 FNYEAQ. The CDR3 length is 13 residues. The V and J ends lost 5 bases and 4 bases, in that order; junction bases with no gene match: 4.

V usage is TRBV4-3 and J usage is TRBJ2-3; 9 positions agree with TRBD2. Trimming took 0 bases from V and 5 from J; bases not matched to a gene: 6. The CDR3 is 16 amino acids. The V gene's germline CDR1 is LGHNA and CDR2 YSLEER. The CDR3 nucleotides read TGCGCCAGCAGCCAAGAATCGGCGGGAGGGAAAGATACGCAGTATTTT. This encodes CASSQESAGGKDTQYF.

The chain uses TRBV7-3 and TRBJ2-2; D possibly corresponds to TRBD1 (6 bases). The length of the CDR3 is 13 residues. V lost 5 bases, J lost 6 bases, and 10 bases lay in between. Per germline, CDR1 SGHTA and CDR2 FQGTGA. This chain's CDR3 is CASSTGQSGELFF. Here the CDR3 DNA reads TGTGCCAGCAGCACCGGACAGTCCGGGGAGCTGTTTTTT.

The rearrangement joins TRBV28 to TRBJ1-5, with D possibly TRBD1 on 6 matching bases. The CDR3 loop spans 16 amino acids. CDR1 is MDHEN and CDR2 is SYDVKM in the germline V gene. V was clipped by 7 bases and J by 0 bases, with 16 bases between them. The CDR3 nucleotides read TGTGCCAGCACGCTGGACAGTTACTATAGCAATCAGCCCCAGCATTTT. Residues: CASTLDSYYSNQPQHF.

This clone was recorded a few times. The J gene is TRBJ1-2, the V gene TRBV5-1, with 9 bases identical to TRBD1. Germline CDR1 is SGHRS and CDR2 is YFSETQ. The CDR3 is 14 amino acids. Losses at the gene ends were 4 bases for V and 1 base for J; bases not matched to a gene: 2. CDR3 DNA: TGCGCCAGCAGCACGACAGGGGGTAACTATGGCTACACCTTC. It codes for CASSTTGGNYGYTF. The variable domain in full, with the rest retrieved from reference TRBV5-1 and TRBJ1-2, is KAGVTQTPRYLIKTRGQQVTLSCSPISGHRSVSWYQQTPGQGLQFLFEYFSETQRNKGNFPGRFSGRQFSNSRSEMNVSTLELGDSALYLCASSTTGGNYGYTFGSGTRLTVV.

The chain joins TRBV6-5 to TRBJ2-7; possibly TRBD2 for D (5 bases). CDR1 MNHEY and CDR2 SVGAGI come from the germline V gene. This CDR3 spans 11 amino acids. The germline V and J ends were trimmed by 9 bases and 3 bases, with 9 bases remaining between them. As DNA, the CDR3 is TGTGCCAGTACGGAGGTCTACGAGCAGTACTTC. It is translated as CASTEVYEQYF.

The chain uses TRBV9 and TRBJ1-6; maybe TRBD1 (5 bases). Germline V CDR1 and CDR2: SGDLS, YYNGEE. With 2 bases removed from V and 7 bases from J, the gap between germline ends came to 13 bases. This CDR3 region has 15 residues. The DNA for the CDR3 is TGTGCCAGCAGCGTGGCCGGGGAGGGGAATTCACCCCTCCACTTT. It encodes CASSVAGEGNSPLHF.

This chain joins TRBV6-2 or TRBV6-3 and TRBJ2-5; D is uncertain. Looked up from germline, CDR1 is MNHEY and CDR2 is SVGEGT. V gave up 0 bases and J gave up 5 bases, with 7 bases separating them. The CDR3 sequence is 13 residues long. The CDR3 sequence: CASSYSSPETQYF. CDR3 sequence (DNA): TGTGCCAGCAGTTACTCGAGTCCGGAGACCCAGTACTTC.

The J gene is TRBJ2-6, the V gene TRBV6-5, with D uncertain. Trimming removed 0 bases from V and 2 bases from J, with 8 bases in between. CDR1 and CDR2 (germline): MNHEY, SVGAGI. CDR3 length: 16 residues. The CDR3 nucleotides read TGTGCCAGCAGTTACTCGTCCTCCCCTGGGGCCAACGTCCTGACTTTC. Amino acids: CASSYSSSPGANVLTF.